The rows below give T cell receptor beta chains drawn from one sample of a study of vaccination and CD4 T cells after COVID-19. MiXCR, applied by TCRdb to the PCR reads, yields one record per CDR3 protein. The sample gives about 21,000 distinct CDR3 sequences, approximately 48% of which show up once; 5.5% is in the top ten. Antigens of these TCRs are unknown. Sequencing input: CD4+ T cells from blood, cultured in vitro. The receptors come from a human donor who had recovered from COVID-19. Both conserved end residues are part of each CDR3. The D gene is left open where the match is weak. Size is stated for part of the rows, as once, few or many counts, or as a class when the clone is expanded.

size	V	J	D	CDR3	DNA
-	TRBV14	TRBJ1-2	TRBD1	CASSQGRLGTGGYGYTF	TGTGCCAGCAGCCAAGGGAGGTTGGGGACAGGAGGCTATGGCTACACCTTC
few	TRBV27	TRBJ1-2	-	CASSPSRSYGYTF	TGTGCCAGCTCTCCTAGCCGCTCCTATGGCTACACCTTC
few	TRBV5-1	TRBJ1-1	-	CASSLGSDNTEAFF	TGCGCCAGCAGCTTGGGGTCAGACAACACTGAAGCTTTCTTT
few	TRBV24-1	TRBJ2-5	-	CATSGWTETQYF	TGTGCCACCAGCGGTTGGACGGAGACCCAGTACTTC
-	TRBV6-1	TRBJ2-2	TRBD2	CASEVSGRPRGGELFF	TGTGCCAGCGAGGTCAGCGGGAGACCCAGGGGCGGGGAGCTGTTTTTT
-	TRBV7-6	TRBJ1-5	-	CASSRRGERNQPQHF	TGTGCCAGCAGCCGGCGGGGGGAACGCAATCAGCCCCAGCATTTT
-	TRBV28	TRBJ1-2	-	CASSSPGYYGYTF	TGTGCCAGCAGTTCTCCGGGGTACTATGGCTACACCTTC
few	TRBV2	TRBJ1-6	TRBD1	CATRDRLRSPLHF	TGTGCCACCCGGGACAGGCTTAGGTCACCCCTCCACTTT
few	TRBV30	TRBJ1-6	TRBD1	CAFWTGNNSPLHF	TGTGCCTTCTGGACAGGGAATAATTCACCCCTCCACTTT
-	TRBV30	TRBJ1-2	TRBD1	CAWGDRVYGYTF	TGTGCCTGGGGAGACAGGGTCTATGGCTACACCTTC
few	TRBV27	TRBJ1-1	-	CASSRTTGNTEAFF	TGTGCCAGCAGCCGGACGACGGGGAACACTGAAGCTTTCTTT
-	TRBV11-3	TRBJ1-2	-	CASSSGGSLNYGYTF	TGTGCCAGCAGCTCCGGGGGGTCTCTCAACTATGGCTACACCTTC
few	TRBV27	TRBJ2-1	-	CASTRGLAYNEQFF	TGTGCCAGCACGCGGGGTCTCGCCTACAATGAGCAGTTCTTC
-	TRBV5-1	TRBJ2-5	-	CASSFGEQQETQYF	TGCGCCAGCAGCTTTGGCGAACAACAAGAGACCCAGTACTTC
few	TRBV12-3/TRBV12-4	TRBJ2-5	-	CASAGPGNQETQYF	TGTGCCAGTGCGGGACCCGGTAACCAAGAGACCCAGTACTTC
once	TRBV11-3	TRBJ2-5	-	CASSSDTIGGSETQYF	TGTGCCAGCAGCTCCGACACAATAGGGGGATCCGAGACCCAGTACTTC
-	TRBV11-3	TRBJ1-6	-	CASRILGSPLHF	TGTGCCAGCAGGATACTGGGTTCACCCCTCCACTTT
few	TRBV2	TRBJ2-7	-	CASSDRDYEQYF	TGTGCCAGCAGTGACAGAGACTACGAGCAGTACTTC
-	TRBV2	TRBJ2-3	TRBD2	CASRSLAASTDTQYF	TGTGCCAGCAGGTCACTAGCGGCTAGCACAGATACGCAGTATTTT